This T cell receptor beta chain comes out of a study of beta chain features in type 1 diabetes. Across the study: Across the samples, 100 million to 130 million sorted cells were examined in total. Findings and limits, study-wide: TCRB CDR3s were moderately but significantly shorter in Type 1 diabetes patients in all four CD4+ subsets. Compared with healthy donors, patients appeared to share more similar naive, central memory and regulatory TCRB repertoires. Sequencing used cDNA, and cells with high TCR expression could therefore be over-represented.

The investigators reverse transcribed all of the isolated RNA, so they sequenced expressed TCRB transcripts. Sequenced by immunoSEQ multiplex PCR; TCRdb stores in-frame clones only, minus some. The table lists about 710,000 clones, more than 13% of them singletons. In this sample, this clone turned up a few times. Its antigen is not known. The CDR3 is 15 residues long. Trimming removed 4 bases from V and 8 bases from J; junction bases left unmatched: 7. Per the germline V gene, CDR1 is MNHNS and CDR2 is SASEGT. The receptor comes from a man between 18 and 35 years old with type 1 diabetes. This chain uses TRBV6-1 with TRBJ2-1; 11 positions match TRBD2. The sample was naive CD4+ T cells from blood. The CDR3 reads CASSGGLAGYDEQFF. The CDR3 coding sequence is TGTGCCAGCAGTGGAGGACTAGCGGGTTACGATGAGCAGTTCTTC.